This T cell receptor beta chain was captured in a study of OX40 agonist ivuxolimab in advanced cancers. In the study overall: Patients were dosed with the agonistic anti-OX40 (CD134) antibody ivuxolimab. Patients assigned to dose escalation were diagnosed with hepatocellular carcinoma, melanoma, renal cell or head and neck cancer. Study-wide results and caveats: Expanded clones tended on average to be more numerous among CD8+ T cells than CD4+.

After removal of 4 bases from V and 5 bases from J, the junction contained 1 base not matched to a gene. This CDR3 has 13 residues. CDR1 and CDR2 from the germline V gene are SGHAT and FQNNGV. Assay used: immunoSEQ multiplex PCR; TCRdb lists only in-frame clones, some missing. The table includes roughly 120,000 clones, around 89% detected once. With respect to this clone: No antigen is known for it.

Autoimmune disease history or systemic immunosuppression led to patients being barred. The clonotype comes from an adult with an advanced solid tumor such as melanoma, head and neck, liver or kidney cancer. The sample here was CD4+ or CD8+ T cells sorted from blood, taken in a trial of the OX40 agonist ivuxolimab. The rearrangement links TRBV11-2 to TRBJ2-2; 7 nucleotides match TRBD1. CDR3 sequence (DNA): TGTGCCAGCAGCTCACAGGGGACCGGGGAGCTGTTTTTT. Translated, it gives CASSSQGTGELFF.